This TCR beta chain was documented in a study of identifying expanded T cells in peripheral blood. The assay was immunoSEQ multiplex PCR, and TCRdb's table has in-frame clones only and misses some. Of over 100,000 clones listed, around 88% are singletons. As concerns this clone: Antigen specificity is unknown.

Study outcomes and limitations: Two-week clone count variance significantly increased as total template count grew. Over approximately two and four weeks, about 16 and 20 clones changed, versus approximately 1.2 between replicates.

Germline V gene lookup returns CDR1 MDHEN and CDR2 SYDVKM. The CDR3 is 13 amino acids. The V end was cut by 2 bases, the J end by 7 bases, with 11 bases between. Healthy donors had no documented immune events, such as infections, while sampled. V gene TRBV28 combines with J gene TRBJ1-2; a possible D gene is TRBD1 (5 bases). The specimen sequenced was blood. The receptor comes from a person aged 18 to 70 in good health. In nucleotides, the CDR3 is TGTGCCAGCAGTTTAGGGACCAAGGGTGGCTACACCTTC. Encoded protein: CASSLGTKGGYTF.